This T cell receptor (beta chain) was sequenced for a study of blood T cell repertoires in COVID-19. Overall study context: PBMCs, B-cell-depleted T cells, or T cells provided the cDNA or gDNA that made up the material.

It was during active infection that Seattle patients were enrolled and then longitudinally followed. Only in-frame clones appear in the TCRdb table, and some are missing; sequencing was by immunoSEQ multiplex PCR. The top ten clones hold less than 9.5% of a sample with approximately 500,000 clones, roughly nine tenths of them seen once. The CDR3 runs to 13 residues. In germline, CDR1 is KGHSH, CDR2 LQKENI. Trimming removed 6 bases from V and 4 bases from J, with 12 bases in between. Sequencing was performed on peripheral blood. The source is a woman aged 50 to 60 with COVID-19, enrolled during active disease. This chain uses TRBV18 with TRBJ1-2; D is ambiguous. The CDR3 region is CASSRDSRYGYTF. In DNA form, the CDR3 reads TGTGCCAGCTCCCGGGATTCACGCTATGGCTACACCTTC.